One and the same sample provided the 30 T cell receptor beta chains below, sequenced in a study of T-cell reconstitution after alpha-beta-depleted transplantation in children. Preparation of the TCRbeta library was carried out with unique molecular identifiers. One entry per CDR3 protein results from TCRdb running MiXCR on the PCR reads. Here the sample spans some 830,000 distinct CDR3 sequences, roughly 15% being singletons. Here the sequenced sample was PBMCs, mostly from graft donor cells, taken 360 days after TCRalphabeta/CD19-depleted stem cell transplant. The receptors originated from a male patient under 18 who had a stem cell transplant for acute lymphoblastic leukemia, so the T cells may come from the graft donor.

V gene TRBV6-4 combines with J gene TRBJ2-3; D is possibly TRBD2 (5 bases). Trimming left V 0 bases short and J 2 bases short, with 9 bases between. Germline-derived CDR1 and CDR2 are MRHNA and SNTAGT. This CDR3 region has 15 residues. CDR3: CASSDSFRDTDTQYF. As DNA, the CDR3 is TGTGCCAGCAGTGACTCTTTTCGGGACACAGATACGCAGTATTTT.

The chain links TRBV2 to TRBJ2-1; D remains ambiguous. The germline V gene encodes CDR1 SNHLY and CDR2 FYNNEI. CDR3 length: 15 residues. V was shortened by 10 bases and J by 8 bases, with 24 bases between the two germline ends. CDR3 in amino acids: CAIVPGVIQDDEQFF. Here the CDR3 DNA reads TGTGCCATCGTACCAGGAGTAATTCAGGACGATGAGCAGTTCTTC. The complete variable domain, with remaining parts taken from reference TRBV2 and TRBJ2-1, reads EPEVTQTPSHQVTQMGQEVILRCVPISNHLYFYWYRQILGQKVEFLVSFYNNEISEKSEIFDDQFSVERPDGSNFTLKIRSTKLEDSAMYFCAIVPGVIQDDEQFFGPGTRLTVL.

This chain joins TRBV12-3 or TRBV12-4 and TRBJ2-1; 8 positions match TRBD1. The CDR3 is 14 residues long. The ends lost 7 bases at V and 8 bases at J; junction bases unmatched: 10. CDR3 in DNA: TGTGCCAGCATCCGACGGACAGGGAAGGATGAGCAGTTCTTC. This gives the protein CASIRRTGKDEQFF.

The chain is built from TRBV7-9 and TRBJ2-7; no clear D gene. Germline V gene lookup returns CDR1 SEHNR and CDR2 FQNEAQ (reference sequence). Trimming removed 0 bases from V and 2 bases from J, with 11 bases in between. The CDR3 is made up of 15 amino acids. CDR3 sequence reads: CASSLAGSPTYEQYF. Here the CDR3 DNA reads TGTGCCAGCAGCTTAGCAGGGTCCCCAACCTACGAGCAGTACTTC.

The rearrangement uses TRBV6-1 and TRBJ2-7; perhaps D is TRBD1 or TRBD2 (5 bases each). Germline V gene lookup returns CDR1 MNHNS and CDR2 SASEGT. V was trimmed by 6 bases and J by 3 bases, leaving 12 bases between them. CDR3 length: 13 residues. The CDR3 sequence is CASSSGPLYEQYF. CDR3 bases: TGTGCCAGCAGCTCGGGACCGCTCTACGAGCAGTACTTC.

This clonotype was detected a few times. The chain combines TRBV5-1 with TRBJ2-7; D remains unclear. V shed 0 bases and J shed 1 base, with 11 bases lying between them. CDR1 is SGHRS and CDR2 is YFSETQ in the germline V gene. There are 15 residues in the CDR3. The CDR3 is CASSLASTVSYEQYF. The CDR3 DNA reads TGCGCCAGCAGCTTGGCCTCTACAGTGTCCTACGAGCAGTACTTC.

This clonotype showed up just a few times. The V gene is TRBV15, the J gene TRBJ2-1; 9 bases map to TRBD1. The V and J ends lost 1 base and 1 base, in that order; junction bases with no gene match: 2. The CDR3 covers 16 residues. Germline values: CDR1 LNHNV, CDR2 YYDKDF (reference sequence). CDR3 amino acids: CATSRVQGASYNEQFF. The CDR3 nucleotides read TGTGCCACCAGCAGAGTACAGGGGGCATCCTACAATGAGCAGTTCTTC.

This chain links TRBV7-3 with TRBJ2-3; D might be TRBD1 or TRBD2, each matching 5 bases. Germline V gives CDR1 SGHTA, CDR2 FQGTGA. CDR3 length equals 15 residues. V was cut by 2 bases and J by 3 bases, with 12 bases left in between. As DNA, the CDR3 is TGTGCCAGCAGCTTACTCGGGGCACGGACAGATACGCAGTATTTT. It codes for CASSLLGARTDTQYF.

At least ten counts were recorded for this clonotype. This chain uses TRBV28 with TRBJ2-7; unclear D gene. Germline V gives CDR1 MDHEN, CDR2 SYDVKM. V lost 4 bases to trimming and J lost 0 bases, with 7 bases between them. This CDR3 is 13 amino acids long. CDR3 sequence reads: CASSSRTSYEQYF. The CDR3 DNA reads TGTGCCAGCAGTTCCCGCACCTCCTACGAGCAGTACTTC.

This rearrangement joins TRBV19 to TRBJ2-1; possible D gene TRBD1, 6 bases. CDR1 LNHDA and CDR2 SQIVND come from the germline V gene (reference sequence). The CDR3 sequence is 14 residues long. CDR3 sequence reads: CAPHPDRAYNEQFF. CDR3 bases: TGTGCTCCCCACCCGGACAGAGCCTACAATGAGCAGTTCTTC.

This clonotype was picked up one time. V gene TRBV5-1 combines with J gene TRBJ2-7, with D possibly TRBD1 on 6 matching bases. The CDR3 is 15 amino acids. Looked up from germline, CDR1 is SGHRS and CDR2 is YFSETQ. V dropped 4 bases and J dropped 3 bases, with 17 bases sitting between them. Here the CDR3 reads CASSQARGRGYEQYF. The CDR3, as DNA: TGCGCCAGCAGCCAGGCGCGCGGCAGGGGCTACGAGCAGTACTTC.

The rearrangement joins TRBV7-9 to TRBJ2-7; D gene ambiguous. Germline V gene sequence: CDR1 SEHNR, CDR2 FQNEAQ (reference sequence). The V and J ends lost 1 base and 3 bases respectively, with 10 bases between them. This CDR3 region has 14 residues. CDR3 bases: TGTGCCAGCAGCTTAGAACCGGGTATCTACGAGCAGTACTTC. It encodes CASSLEPGIYEQYF.

V is TRBV7-7 and J is TRBJ1-3; D is unclear. Germline CDR1 reads SSHAT; CDR2 reads FNYEAQ (reference sequence). V was clipped by 3 bases and J by 0 bases, with 3 bases between them. The CDR3 totals 13 residues. CDR3 region: CASSLTSGNTIYF. The CDR3 DNA sequence: TGTGCCAGCAGCTTGACCTCTGGAAACACCATATATTTT.

This clonotype has only a few counts. J is TRBJ2-7 and V is TRBV9, with TRBD1 matching 8 bases. The trim removed 4 bases at V and 6 bases at J, leaving 12 bases unmatched. The CDR3 runs to 15 residues. In germline, CDR1 is SGDLS, CDR2 YYNGEE. DNA for the CDR3: TGTGCCAGCAGCTTCCAGGGGGCAGGGAACTTCGAGCAGTACTTC. This encodes CASSFQGAGNFEQYF.

In this sample, this clonotype turned up a few times. The chain recombines TRBV15 with TRBJ2-6; D remains ambiguous. This CDR3 has 14 residues. Germline CDR1 reads LNHNV; CDR2 reads YYDKDF (reference sequence). Trimming removed 2 bases at V and 2 bases at J, with 4 bases between. The CDR3 is CATSRLAGANVLTF. The CDR3 bases are TGTGCCACCAGCAGACTTGCTGGGGCCAACGTCCTGACTTTC. The full variable domain, its missing parts supplied by reference TRBV15 and TRBJ2-6, is DAMVIQNPRYQVTQFGKPVTLSCSQTLNHNVMYWYQQKSSQAPKLLFHYYDKDFNNEADTPDNFQSRRPNTSFCFLDIRSPGLGDTAMYLCATSRLAGANVLTFGAGSRLTVL.

This clonotype was observed at least ten times. This rearrangement joins TRBV10-3 to TRBJ2-7; no firm D call. The CDR3 covers 11 residues. Germline CDR1 ENHRY, CDR2 SYGVKD. V was pared by 4 bases and J by 1 base, with 2 bases between. CDR3 sequence reads: CAISVSYEQYF. In DNA, the CDR3 is TGTGCCATCAGTGTTTCCTACGAGCAGTACTTC.

The chain links TRBV20-1 to TRBJ1-5; D ambiguous. Germline V gene sequence: CDR1 DFQATT, CDR2 SNEGSKA (reference sequence). This CDR3 is built from 11 residues. With 4 bases removed from V and 6 bases from J, the gap between germline ends came to 7 bases. CDR3 nucleotide sequence: TGCAGTGCTACTATAGGTCAGCCCCAGCATTTT. This codes for CSATIGQPQHF.

This clonotype was seen at least ten times. This chain links TRBV27 with TRBJ1-5; TRBD1 is a possible D gene (5 bases). Between the trimmed V and J ends, which lost 3 bases and 2 bases, there was a span of 11 bases. Germline lookup yields CDR1 MNHEY and CDR2 SMNVEV (reference sequence). The CDR3 is made up of 15 amino acids. CDR3 nucleotide sequence: TGTGCCAGCAGTTTGGGCTCGGGGGGCAATCAGCCCCAGCATTTT. Residues: CASSLGSGGNQPQHF.

Only a few counts were recorded for this clonotype. CDR3 sequence: CASSLFSATYEQYF. In DNA, the CDR3 is TGTGCCAGCAGCCTTTTTTCCGCCACCTACGAGCAGTACTTC. J is TRBJ2-7 and V is TRBV4-2; D gene uncertain. This CDR3 spans 14 amino acids. V was cut by 4 bases and J by 2 bases, with 12 bases left in between. Germline values: CDR1 LGHNA, CDR2 YNFKEQ.

Comments on this clonotype: Being one base from a much bigger clone, this may be a read error. This chain joins TRBV18 and TRBJ2-3; D remains unclear. Near its end, the DNA agrees better with TRBJ1-5, so the J call may be wrong. The germline CDR1 and CDR2 sequences are KGHSH and LQKENI. The CDR3 runs 14 residues. The CDR3 loop is CASSPLSSTDTQHF. Here the CDR3 DNA reads TGTGCCAGCTCACCACTTTCCAGCACAGATACGCAGCATTTT.

This rearrangement joins TRBV5-1 to TRBJ2-2, with 7 positions matching TRBD2. CDR3 length: 17 amino acids. Germline V gene sequence: CDR1 SGHRS, CDR2 YFSETQ. Germline trimming cut 3 bases from V and 3 bases from J; bases unmatched to any gene: 11. CDR3 sequence: CASSWWIGRSDTGELFF. The CDR3 DNA reads TGCGCCAGCAGCTGGTGGATCGGGAGGAGCGACACCGGGGAGCTGTTTTTT.

The gene calls are TRBV12-3 or TRBV12-4 and TRBJ2-2; TRBD2 is a possible D gene (6 bases). The CDR3 length is 14 residues. With 6 bases removed from V and 5 bases from J, the gap between germline ends came to 13 bases. CDR3 in DNA: TGTGCCAGCAGATGGGCAGGGAGGACCGGGGAGCTGTTTTTT. Translated, it gives CASRWAGRTGELFF.

This clonotype was counted many times. The V and J genes are TRBV20-1 and TRBJ1-1; D may be TRBD1 (5 bases). V lost 2 bases to trimming and J lost 1 base, with 11 bases between them. The CDR3 covers 14 residues. Germline values: CDR1 DFQATT, CDR2 SNEGSKA (reference sequence). CDR3 sequence reads: CSARWVGGNTEAFF. The CDR3 DNA sequence: TGCAGTGCTAGATGGGTCGGGGGGAACACTGAAGCTTTCTTT.

About this clonotype itself: A much larger clonotype is one base distant, so this may be a read error. V gene TRBV29-1 combines with J gene TRBJ2-5, with D hard to call. Per the germline V gene, CDR1 is SQVTM and CDR2 is ANQGSEA. This CDR3 has 10 residues. The CDR3 DNA reads as TGCAGCGTTGAACTAGAGACCCAGTGCTTC. Encoded protein: CSVELETQCF.

The DNA of the CDR3 is TGTGCCAGCAGCCGAATCGCTGGCAATCAGCCCCAGCATTTT. Translating it yields CASSRIAGNQPQHF. The chain uses TRBV12-3 or TRBV12-4 and TRBJ1-5; D is undetermined. The CDR3 length is 14 residues. Trimming took off 6 bases at V and 2 bases at J, with 11 bases between the two ends.

V gene TRBV24-1 combines with J gene TRBJ2-2; no reliable D call. Germline values: CDR1 KGHDR, CDR2 SFDVKD. The CDR3 has 19 residues. Trimming took off 4 bases at V and 2 bases at J, with 22 bases between the two ends. The CDR3 DNA sequence: TGTGCCACCAGTGACCGGCCCCCACTCACCTCCCTTAACACCGGGGAGCTGTTTTTT. Protein sequence: CATSDRPPLTSLNTGELFF.

J is TRBJ2-1 and V is TRBV11-2; 8 nucleotides match TRBD2. Trimming took 5 bases from V and 7 from J; bases not matched to a gene: 7. Looked up from germline, CDR1 is SGHAT and CDR2 is FQNNGV. This CDR3 comprises 14 residues. CDR3 amino acids: CASSLGLGWNEQFF. The DNA for the CDR3 is TGTGCCAGCAGCCTGGGACTAGGGTGGAATGAGCAGTTCTTC.

This clonotype was found a few times. V usage is TRBV19 and J usage is TRBJ2-2; 7 bases map to TRBD2. CDR3 size: 16 residues. V lost 5 bases to trimming and J lost 5 bases; unmatched junction nucleotides: 11. CDR1 LNHDA and CDR2 SQIVND come from the germline V gene (reference sequence). The CDR3 region has the DNA TGTGCCAGTAGTCTTGCCGGGACTACAACTACCGGGGAGCTGTTTTTT. Translating it yields CASSLAGTTTTGELFF. Together with reference TRBV19 and TRBJ2-2, the CDR3 gives the full variable domain: DGGITQSPKYLFRKEGQNVTLSCEQNLNHDAMYWYRQDPGQGLRLIYYSQIVNDFQKGDIAEGYSVSREKKESFPLTVTSAQKNPTAFYLCASSLAGTTTTGELFFGEGSRLTVL.

This clonotype was found a few times. J is TRBJ2-7 and V is TRBV29-1; 7 bases are shared with TRBD2. Per the germline V gene, CDR1 is SQVTM and CDR2 is ANQGSEA. The ends lost 1 base at V and 3 bases at J; junction bases unmatched: 12. This CDR3 has 16 residues. The DNA for the CDR3 is TGCAGCGTTGAAGTCCCTGCCGTAGCGGGTCTCTACGAGCAGTACTTC. Translation gives CSVEVPAVAGLYEQYF.

This clonotype was counted between two and nine times. The chain carries TRBV5-5 and TRBJ2-1; D is uncertain. CDR3 length equals 13 residues. The germline V gene encodes CDR1 SGHKS and CDR2 YYEKEE (reference sequence). V was clipped by 0 bases and J by 9 bases, with 10 bases between them. CDR3 nucleotides: TGTGCCAGCAGCTTGGTGCGTAAAGTTGAGCAGTTCTTC. It is translated as CASSLVRKVEQFF.